This entry features one T cell receptor (beta chain) sequence. Which antigen it targets is not known. It may be a read error: a sequence one base away is much more abundant. The source of the sample is a study of T cells in Graves' hyperthyroidism and ophthalmopathy (dated by TCRdb to about 2019). About the study as a whole: Peripheral blood was sampled at the time of initial diagnosis, prior to any treatment. A discovery cohort of about 96 patients, roughly 45 with Graves' ophthalmopathy and approximately 57 with stable Graves' hyperthyroidism, was used to find distinguishing TCR V-J signatures. Prospective prediction of ophthalmopathy was tested in an independent validation cohort consisting of some 19 hyperthyroidism patients and approximately 16 patients who later progressed to ophthalmopathy. The roughly 100 discovery patients were randomly divided into training and test sets at a 7:3 ratio. The study also compared thyroid tissue and blood T-cell repertoires from 5 to 7 Graves' hyperthyroidism patients. After blood sampling, hyperthyroidism patients were treated with methimazole at a starting dose of 30 mg daily, and ophthalmopathy patients were treated with high-dose intravenous methylprednisolone. According to the paper, TCR Vbeta CDR3 sequencing was carried out on 135 peripheral blood samples, which came from 40 to 45 ophthalmopathy, about 75 hyperthyroidism and roughly 17 progressor patients.

Paper-wide results and their limitations: Sample size was not statistically predetermined, and blinding of investigators to group allocation was not performed. A model built on a 13 V-J signature distinguished ophthalmopathy from stable hyperthyroidism, reaching about 89% sensitivity and about 81% specificity in cross-validation and 80%/75% in testing. In validation, progression to ophthalmopathy was predicted by the model with nearly 71% sensitivity and just over 72% specificity, a median of about 6 months before onset. Blood samples also contained most of the expanded thyroid clonotypes (frequency above 0.001), which suggests that blood repertoires may reflect thyroid immune responses.

The germline V gene sets CDR1 to SNHLY and CDR2 to FYNNEI. V loses 7 bases of germline sequence and J loses 0 bases, and the interval between the two ends is 12 bases. The CDR3 sequence holds 14 residues, the cysteine and phenylalanine included. Just CDR3 DNA is preserved here, 42 bases in frame from base 1. A patient counted as having stable Graves' hyperthyroidism if no progression to ophthalmopathy occurred over 18 months of follow-up. Hyperthyroidism patients were newly diagnosed, had a disease duration of under 2 months, and were aged 18 to 65 years. Patients with uncontrolled infections, other autoimmune diseases, pregnancy or lactation were excluded. Clinical symptoms, serum thyroxine and TRAb, thyroid ultrasound, and orbital computed tomography formed the basis for the diagnoses. PBMCs were isolated from about 10 ml of fresh peripheral blood by Ficoll-Paque density gradient centrifugation. Trizol reagent was used to extract total RNA, and RNA quality was then checked on an Agilent 2100 Bioanalyzer.

The TCR beta CDR3 regions were amplified from RNA transcripts. The first round of RT-PCR for the TCR CDR3 was performed with the HTBI primer set and the Qiagen OneStep RT-PCR kit. Libraries were constructed in a second round of multiplex PCR, after which size selection and purification were performed. Sequencing of the libraries was done on an Illumina HiSeq2000 using paired-end 100 bp reads. Concerning the study's data processing: SOAPnuke was used to process the raw data, removing reads that contained adapters or uncalled bases, had a mean Phred below 15, or lacked an exact match to the constant primer or identifier. COPE v1.2.5 was used to merge the high-quality paired reads, and each unique nucleotide sequence was defined as a clonotype. MiTCR v1.1 was used to align clonotypes to the IMGT TRBV, TRBD and TRBJ reference segments. The analysis included only V-J combinations with a frequency above 0.0001, which together covered 99% to 99.2% of the repertoires. The TCS score was defined as F50 (clonal expansion) divided by E x V (chaos), with BLOSUM62-based TCRdist calculated between CDR3 peptides within each V-J. Welch's t-statistics and random forest reduced roughly 530 V-J features to 13, which were used in a naive Bayes classifier (R e1071). TCRdb reanalyzed the raw reads on its own, using fastp at Q25 for trimming and MiXCR for clone calling, and kept in-frame beta chains. Identical CDR3 protein sequences are pooled into one entry, listed with their most common genes and DNA. The V and J calls, along with clone size, are taken from TCRdb and not from the paper's own processing. The sample yields some 440,000 distinct CDR3 sequences; 15% to 19% were counted once. The ten biggest clones cover 13% to 15% of the sample.

This clonotype was sampled from a woman younger than 35 with Graves' hyperthyroidism. Sequenced material: blood. The chain joins TRBV2 to TRBJ1-2, with no confident D gene call. The CDR3 sequence is CASTPDGPNYGYTF. The sequenced DNA is TGTGCCAGCACCCCCGATGGCCCTAACTATGGCTACACCTTC.